Below, 19 T cell receptor beta chains from the same sample are listed, as sequenced in a study of T cell changes during pregnancy in multiple sclerosis. Some clones are missing from TCRdb's copy, which holds only in-frame ones; the method was immunoSEQ multiplex PCR. The data contain under 70,000 clones, almost 95% of them singletons. The source was peripheral blood, collected in the third trimester of pregnancy. These receptors were obtained from a female donor in good health, enrolled as a control in a pregnancy study.

The chain joins TRBV29-1 to TRBJ2-7; 12 nucleotides match TRBD1. The CDR3 is made up of 15 amino acids. The ends lost 5 bases at V and 5 bases at J; junction bases unmatched: 10. The germline gives CDR1 SQVTM, CDR2 ANQGSEA. Written as DNA, the CDR3 is TGCAGCGTTCTCCCCCCGGGACAGGGGGCCGACGAGCAGTACTTC. It encodes CSVLPPGQGADEQYF.

The V gene is TRBV27, the J gene TRBJ2-1; 11 nucleotides align to TRBD2. Germline CDR1 is MNHEY and CDR2 is SMNVEV (reference sequence). CDR3 length equals 15 residues. The V and J ends lost 5 bases and 6 bases, in that order; junction bases with no gene match: 6. The CDR3: CASSVPSGRPNEQFF. The CDR3, as DNA: TGTGCCAGCAGTGTACCTAGCGGGAGGCCCAATGAGCAGTTCTTC.

V and J are TRBV4-1 and TRBJ2-3; 7 nucleotides agree with TRBD1. Trimming cost V 5 bases and J 4 bases; bases outside gene matches: 6. The CDR3 totals 14 residues. In germline, CDR1 is MGHRA, CDR2 YSYEKL. The CDR3 sequence: CASSDLGGSDTQYF. The CDR3 coding sequence is TGCGCCAGCAGCGATCTAGGGGGCTCAGATACGCAGTATTTT.

The gene calls are TRBV2 and TRBJ2-3; a weak D match, TRBD2 (5 bases). The CDR3 contains 14 residues. Germline CDR1 reads SNHLY; CDR2 reads FYNNEI. Trimming took off 10 bases at V and 5 bases at J, with 19 bases between the two ends. The chain's CDR3 is CATKDPSGGDTQYF. CDR3 nucleotide sequence: TGTGCCACCAAGGACCCCTCAGGAGGAGATACGCAGTATTTT.

V usage is TRBV18 and J usage is TRBJ2-2; weak D call: TRBD1 (5 bases). V lost 0 bases and J lost 1, with 6 bases in between. The CDR3 loop spans 15 amino acids. Per the germline V gene, CDR1 is KGHSH and CDR2 is LQKENI. The CDR3 DNA reads as TGTGCCAGCTCACCACCGCAGGGGAACACCGGGGAGCTGTTTTTT. This codes for CASSPPQGNTGELFF.

The J gene is TRBJ2-1, the V gene TRBV6-4, with 11 bases aligning to TRBD2. Germline V gene data show CDR1 as MRHNA and CDR2 as SNTAGT. The V and J ends lost 6 bases and 5 bases, in that order; junction bases with no gene match: 6. The CDR3 sequence is 15 residues long. Here the CDR3 DNA reads TGTGCCAGCAGGCCTAGCGGGGGGACCAACAATGAGCAGTTCTTC. Its translation is CASRPSGGTNNEQFF.

V gene TRBV5-1 combines with J gene TRBJ2-3; D not resolved. Trimming left V 0 bases short and J 7 bases short, with 9 bases between. Germline CDR1 reads SGHRS; CDR2 reads YFSETQ. The CDR3 has 13 amino acids. CDR3 protein: CASSLETFNTQYF. The DNA for the CDR3 is TGCGCCAGCAGCTTGGAAACTTTCAATACGCAGTATTTT.

CDR3 protein: CASSFQGEAFF. The CDR3 DNA is TGTGCCAGCAGCTTTCAGGGAGAAGCTTTCTTT. The rearrangement uses TRBV5-6 and TRBJ1-1, with a weak D call TRBD1 (5 bases). This CDR3 has 11 residues. CDR1 and CDR2 (germline): SGHDT, YYEEEE. The V end was cut by 2 bases, the J end by 8 bases, with 7 bases between.

The CDR3 protein is CAWRLTWGLAAGGEQFF. CDR3 nucleotides: TGTGCCTGGAGACTAACCTGGGGACTAGCGGCAGGCGGTGAGCAGTTCTTC. J is TRBJ2-1 and V is TRBV30, with 11 bases that match TRBD2. V was clipped by 3 bases and J by 9 bases; unmatched bases: 16. Germline CDR1 reads GTSNPN; CDR2 reads SVGIG (reference sequence). This CDR3 has 17 residues. The whole variable domain, filled in from reference TRBV30 and TRBJ2-1, reads SQTIHQWPATLVQPVGSPLSLECTVEGTSNPNLYWYRQAAGRGLQLLFYSVGIGQISSEVPQNLSASRPQDRQFILSSKKLLLSDSGFYLCAWRLTWGLAAGGEQFFGPGTRLTVL.

This clone was counted once. The chain recombines TRBV7-9 with TRBJ2-3; TRBD2 agrees at 9 bases. V shed 8 bases, J shed 0 bases, and the junction held 9 bases outside the gene matches. The germline gives CDR1 SEHNR, CDR2 FQNEAQ (reference sequence). This CDR3 is 16 amino acids long. The CDR3 here is CASPPSGGPSTDTQYF. The DNA of the CDR3 is TGTGCCAGCCCCCCCAGCGGGGGGCCTAGCACAGATACGCAGTATTTT.

The CDR3 nucleotides are TGTGCCAGCAACACAGGGAACTATGGCTACACCTTC. Translation: CASNTGNYGYTF. The chain has TRBV13 and TRBJ1-2; tentatively, D is TRBD1 (6 bases). The CDR3 contains 12 residues. Germline V gene sequence: CDR1 PRHDT, CDR2 FYEKMQ (reference sequence). The germline V and J ends were trimmed by 7 bases and 2 bases, with 8 bases remaining between them.

The chain is built from TRBV28 and TRBJ1-3; 9 nucleotides line up with TRBD1. V lost 6 bases, J lost 2 bases, and 5 bases stayed unmatched. From germline, CDR1 is MDHEN and CDR2 SYDVKM. The CDR3 extends over 15 amino acids. CDR3 sequence reads: CASRAGTGTGNTIYF. The CDR3 DNA sequence: TGTGCCAGCAGGGCCGGGACAGGGACTGGAAACACCATATATTTT. The full variable domain, with the rest looked up from reference TRBV28 and TRBJ1-3, is DVKVTQSSRYLVKRTGEKVFLECVQDMDHENMFWYRQDPGLGLRLIYFSYDVKMKEKGDIPEGYSVSREKKERFSLILESASTNQTSMYLCASRAGTGTGNTIYFGEGSWLTVV.

The chain uses TRBV6-1 and TRBJ1-2; D is unresolved. Germline CDR1 is MNHNS and CDR2 is SASEGT. CDR3 size: 12 residues. V was cut by 1 base and J by 4 bases, with 4 bases left in between. CDR3 bases: TGTGCCAGCAGTGAAGTCGGCTATGGCTACACCTTC. This translates into CASSEVGYGYTF.

This sequence joins TRBV19 and TRBJ1-5; 7 positions agree with TRBD1. Germline V lookup: CDR1 LNHDA, CDR2 SQIVND (reference sequence). CDR3 size: 13 residues. V lost 3 bases to trimming and J lost 6 bases; unmatched junction nucleotides: 2. The chain's CDR3 is CASSMGQLQPQHF. In DNA, the CDR3 is TGTGCCAGTAGTATGGGACAGCTTCAGCCCCAGCATTTT.

The genes are TRBV19 and TRBJ2-7; 12 nucleotides agree with TRBD2. Germline-derived CDR1 and CDR2 are LNHDA and SQIVND (reference sequence). V trimming: 5 bases; J trimming: 5 bases; junction bases outside the gene matches: 10. The CDR3 runs 16 residues. The CDR3 region is CASSVTSGSFSNEQYF. The CDR3 coding sequence is TGTGCCAGTAGTGTGACTAGCGGGAGTTTTAGCAACGAGCAGTACTTC.

The chain combines TRBV7-2 with TRBJ2-7; 9 nucleotides match TRBD1. CDR3 length: 14 amino acids. Germline V lookup: CDR1 SGHTA, CDR2 FQGNSA. V was clipped by 4 bases and J by 2 bases; unmatched bases: 3. CDR3 amino acids: CASSSNRGPYEQYF. As DNA, the CDR3 is TGTGCCAGCAGCTCTAACAGGGGGCCCTACGAGCAGTACTTC.

The chain has TRBV19 and TRBJ2-5; 13 bases fit TRBD2. Germline CDR1 LNHDA, CDR2 SQIVND (reference sequence). This CDR3 has 15 amino acids. Trimming took 6 bases from V and 2 from J; bases not matched to a gene: 3. CDR3 in DNA: TGTGCCAGTAGGACGACTAGCGGGGGGCAAGAGACCCAGTACTTC. Translating it yields CASRTTSGGQETQYF.

This sequence joins TRBV29-1 and TRBJ2-7, with D possibly matching TRBD2 (5 bases). The CDR3 runs to 12 residues. Germline CDR1 SQVTM, CDR2 ANQGSEA. Trimming stripped 0 bases from V and 5 bases from J, with 8 bases between. For the CDR3, the DNA is TGCAGCGTTGAAGATCGAGGGAACGAGCAGTACTTC. It codes for CSVEDRGNEQYF.

The chain uses TRBV11-3 and TRBJ1-5, with 7 bases identical to TRBD1. The V gene's germline CDR1 is SGHNT and CDR2 YENEEA. The V segment lost 7 bases and the J segment 7 bases; nucleotides outside the gene matches: 16. CDR3 size: 16 residues. As DNA, the CDR3 is TGTGCCAGCAAGGGGTTAAGCGTGCAGGGGGGACAGCCCCAGCATTTT. Protein product: CASKGLSVQGGQPQHF.